The 19 T cell receptor beta chains below all came from one sample that was sequenced in a study of cytomegalovirus exposure and HLA in healthy donors. With 60 Vbeta and 13 Jbeta primers, the PCR was carried out. Repertoires were generated with immunoSEQ multiplex PCR, while TCRdb's copy carries only in-frame clones and drops some. The sample has more than 35,000 clones; approximately 55% are singletons. The sample consisted of PBMCs. These receptors were collected from a woman aged 40 to 50 in good health and CMV-seropositive.

In this sample, this clone turned up a few times. The chain carries TRBV9 and TRBJ2-1; the D gene is possibly TRBD2 (7 bases). The V gene lost 3 bases and the J gene lost 5 bases, with 18 bases spanning the gap. CDR3 length: 16 amino acids. Germline values: CDR1 SGDLS, CDR2 YYNGEE. CDR3: CASSATGRGGNNEQFF. CDR3 nucleotides: TGTGCCAGCAGCGCCACTGGGAGGGGGGGCAACAATGAGCAGTTCTTC. The full variable domain, with the rest looked up from reference TRBV9 and TRBJ2-1, is DSGVTQTPKHLITATGQRVTLRCSPRSGDLSVYWYQQSLDQGLQFLIQYYNGEERAKGNILERFSAQQFPDLHSELNLSSLELGDSALYFCASSATGRGGNNEQFFGPGTRLTVL.

Remarks on this clone: A read error may produce the germline difference seen at one junction end. This chain uses TRBV7-9 with TRBJ2-7; 8 nucleotides match TRBD2. In germline, CDR1 is SEHNR, CDR2 FQNEAQ (reference sequence). This CDR3 is 14 amino acids long. Here the CDR3 reads CSSTLSGGVYEQYF. In nucleotides, the CDR3 is TGTTCCAGCACCTTAAGCGGGGGAGTATACGAGCAGTACTTC.

The chain links TRBV9 to TRBJ2-1, with 12 bases aligning to TRBD2. The CDR3 sequence is 14 residues long. CDR1 is SGDLS, CDR2 YYNGEE, per germline. The V segment lost 3 bases and the J segment 10 bases; nucleotides outside the gene matches: 5. CDR3 sequence (DNA): TGTGCCAGCAGCGGCGGACTAGCGGGGTCGGAGCAGTTCTTC. This gives the protein CASSGGLAGSEQFF. Drawing the rest from reference TRBV9 and TRBJ2-1, the complete variable domain is DSGVTQTPKHLITATGQRVTLRCSPRSGDLSVYWYQQSLDQGLQFLIQYYNGEERAKGNILERFSAQQFPDLHSELNLSSLELGDSALYFCASSGGLAGSEQFFGPGTRLTVL.

The genes are TRBV6-5 and TRBJ1-6; no clear D. The V end was cut by 0 bases, the J end by 11 bases, with 8 bases between. The CDR3 covers 13 residues. The germline CDR1 and CDR2 sequences are MNHEY and SVGAGI. CDR3 sequence reads: CASSYSVRTPLHF. The CDR3 region has the DNA TGTGCCAGCAGTTACTCGGTGAGGACACCCCTCCACTTT.

The chain uses TRBV10-2 and TRBJ1-4, with TRBD1 matching over 11 bases. The CDR3 spans 12 residues. The junction had 0 bases not matched to a gene; V was cut back by 8 bases and J by 7 bases. The V gene's germline CDR1 is WSHSY and CDR2 SAAADI. CDR3 DNA: TGCGCCAGCGGGACAGGGGGTGAAAAACTGTTTTTT. Amino acid sequence: CASGTGGEKLFF.

The chain joins TRBV19 to TRBJ2-7; D unresolved. Trimming took off 6 bases at V and 1 base at J, with 13 bases between the two ends. The CDR3 has 14 amino acids. CDR1 and CDR2 (germline): LNHDA, SQIVND (reference sequence). The CDR3 sequence: CASRLEHKSYEQYF. The CDR3 nucleotides are TGTGCCAGTAGGCTGGAGCACAAATCCTACGAGCAGTACTTC.

In this sample, this clone turned up once. The genes are TRBV4-3 and TRBJ2-1, with a tentative D call TRBD1 (5 bases). V lost 1 base and J 1 base, leaving 8 bases between the germline ends. The CDR3 sequence is 15 residues long. The germline CDR1 and CDR2 sequences are LGHNA and YSLEER. The CDR3 nucleotides are TGCGCCAGCAGCCAAGGTCAGGGTTCCTACAATGAGCAGTTCTTC. Protein product: CASSQGQGSYNEQFF.

This clone was recorded only once. The chain is built from TRBV5-1 and TRBJ2-2; TRBD2 aligns across 12 bases. The germline CDR1 and CDR2 sequences are SGHRS and YFSETQ. Germline trimming cut 2 bases from V and 4 bases from J; bases unmatched to any gene: 3. The CDR3 sequence is 16 residues long. The CDR3 sequence is CASSFLTSGGTGELFF. The DNA of the CDR3 is TGCGCCAGCAGCTTTTTGACTAGCGGGGGCACCGGGGAGCTGTTTTTT.

The chain couples TRBV5-6 to TRBJ2-5, with 8 bases identical to TRBD2. V shed 4 bases and J 0 bases; nucleotides not matched to a gene: 5. This CDR3 is 15 amino acids long. Per the germline V gene, CDR1 is SGHDT and CDR2 is YYEEEE. CDR3 sequence: CASSRPSGHQETQYF. In DNA form, the CDR3 reads TGTGCCAGCAGCCGACCTAGCGGGCACCAAGAGACCCAGTACTTC.

This clone has a single count. V gene TRBV7-8 combines with J gene TRBJ2-6; possibly TRBD1 for D (7 bases). CDR3 length: 16 amino acids. The V gene's germline CDR1 is SGHVS and CDR2 FQNEAQ. V gave up 7 bases and J gave up 3 bases, with 16 bases separating them. The CDR3 loop reads CASKGTAGFGANVLTF. The DNA for the CDR3 is TGTGCCAGCAAAGGGACAGCGGGTTTTGGGGCCAACGTCCTGACTTTC.

This sequence joins TRBV5-1 and TRBJ1-1; the D gene is possibly TRBD1 (6 bases). The germline V gene has CDR1 SGHRS and CDR2 YFSETQ. This CDR3 is 13 amino acids long. The V and J ends lost 5 bases and 3 bases respectively, with 11 bases between them. For the CDR3, the DNA is TGCGCCAGCAGGTTTTCAGGGGACACTGAAGCTTTCTTT. As protein: CASRFSGDTEAFF.

J is TRBJ2-2 and V is TRBV5-4, with D perhaps TRBD1 (5 bases). V was trimmed by 3 bases and J by 5 bases, leaving 14 bases between them. Germline V CDR1 and CDR2: SGHNT, YYREEE (reference sequence). The CDR3 covers 15 residues. In DNA form, the CDR3 reads TGTGCCAGCAGCTCTCCGACAGCCACAACCGGGGAGCTGTTTTTT. Encoded protein: CASSSPTATTGELFF. Using reference TRBV5-4 and TRBJ2-2 for the parts outside the CDR3, the full variable domain is ETGVTQSPTHLIKTRGQQVTLRCSSQSGHNTVSWYQQALGQGPQFIFQYYREEENGRGNFPPRFSGLQFPNYSSELNVNALELDDSALYLCASSSPTATTGELFFGEGSRLTVL.

The chain carries TRBV2 and TRBJ2-5, with 7 bases matching TRBD2. Germline lookup yields CDR1 SNHLY and CDR2 FYNNEI. Unmatched junction bases numbered 10, after V lost 7 bases and J lost 5 bases. This CDR3 is built from 14 residues. CDR3 sequence: CASTDLRGVETQYF. In DNA, the CDR3 is TGTGCCAGCACCGACCTTCGGGGGGTGGAGACCCAGTACTTC.

V usage is TRBV6-6 and J usage is TRBJ1-1; 7 bases agree with TRBD1. Germline CDR1 MNHNY, CDR2 SVGAGI (reference sequence). The CDR3 consists of 15 residues. V lost 4 bases and J lost 4; bases outside the gene matches: 9. CDR3 loop: CASSLGQAWGTEAFF. The DNA of the CDR3 is TGTGCCAGCAGTTTAGGACAGGCCTGGGGCACTGAAGCTTTCTTT.

This chain joins TRBV21-1 and TRBJ1-1; TRBD1 reflects the table's D call only, with no check against the DNA. TRBV21-1 is annotated as a pseudogene. The CDR3 is 13 amino acids. The CDR3 nucleotides read TGTGCCAGCAAGGGGACACGGTCCACTGAAGCTTTCTTT. Protein: CASKGTRSTEAFF.

This chain links TRBV28 with TRBJ1-5; D is ambiguous. The germline CDR1 and CDR2 sequences are MDHEN and SYDVKM. This CDR3 is 15 amino acids long. V shed 4 bases and J shed 2 bases, with 12 bases lying between them. The CDR3 nucleotides read TGTGCCAGCAGTTCCGGCTTTCGGGGCAATCAGCCCCAGCATTTT. Translation gives CASSSGFRGNQPQHF. Based on the CDR3 plus reference TRBV28 and TRBJ1-5, the full variable domain is DVKVTQSSRYLVKRTGEKVFLECVQDMDHENMFWYRQDPGLGLRLIYFSYDVKMKEKGDIPEGYSVSREKKERFSLILESASTNQTSMYLCASSSGFRGNQPQHFGDGTRLSIL.

The chain carries TRBV28 and TRBJ2-3; D might be TRBD1 (6 bases). Germline values: CDR1 MDHEN, CDR2 SYDVKM. V was clipped by 8 bases and J by 8 bases, with 17 bases between them. This CDR3 has 13 amino acids. CDR3 DNA: TGTGCCAGCGTCCTACCGAGAGGGGGTACGCAGTATTTT. Its translation: CASVLPRGGTQYF. The full variable domain, with the rest looked up from reference TRBV28 and TRBJ2-3, is DVKVTQSSRYLVKRTGEKVFLECVQDMDHENMFWYRQDPGLGLRLIYFSYDVKMKEKGDIPEGYSVSREKKERFSLILESASTNQTSMYLCASVLPRGGTQYFGPGTRLTVL.

This chain joins TRBV30 and TRBJ1-1; D unresolved. Per the germline V gene, CDR1 is GTSNPN and CDR2 is SVGIG (reference sequence). Trimming removed 2 bases at V and 5 bases at J, with 12 bases between. The CDR3 consists of 13 residues. For the CDR3, the DNA is TGTGCCTGGAGTCACTCGACTAGGACTGAAGCTTTCTTT. Protein sequence: CAWSHSTRTEAFF.

A word on this clone: A much larger clone lies one base from this, so it may be a read error. The V gene is TRBV6-5, the J gene TRBJ1-2; 8 positions agree with TRBD1. The CDR3 covers 15 residues. CDR1 is MNHEY, CDR2 SVGAGI, per germline. CDR3 sequence (DNA): TGTGCCGGCAGTGTGCAGACAGGGGCGGCCTATGGCTACACCTTC. This translates into CAGSVQTGAAYGYTF.